A single sample is the source of the 28 T cell receptor beta chains below, sequenced in a study of somatic mutations in cytotoxic T cells in rheumatoid arthritis. Data came from immunoSEQ multiplex PCR; TCRdb stores just in-frame clones and leaves some out. The sample lists some 18,000 clones, 75% to 90% occurring once. The sample consisted of CD8+ T cells sorted from blood. These receptors were taken from an adult with rheumatoid arthritis.

The rearrangement joins TRBV7-8 to TRBJ1-6; 10 bases line up with TRBD1. The CDR3 has 15 amino acids. Germline V lookup: CDR1 SGHVS, CDR2 FQNEAQ. V shed 0 bases, J shed 11 bases, and the junction held 4 bases outside the gene matches. In nucleotides, the CDR3 is TGTGCCAGCAGCTTAGCAGGACAGGGGGAGACACCCCTCCACTTT. It is translated as CASSLAGQGETPLHF.

In its sample, this clone was seen once. The chain links TRBV27 to TRBJ2-6; D is undetermined. Germline V gene data show CDR1 as MNHEY and CDR2 as SMNVEV (reference sequence). Trimming left V 5 bases short and J 2 bases short, with 7 bases between. The CDR3 length is 14 residues. CDR3 bases: TGTGCCAGCAGTGGGTTTCCTGGGGCCAACGTCCTGACTTTC. Amino acids: CASSGFPGANVLTF.

CDR3 sequence (DNA): TGTGCCAGCAGCTTAGGCGGGAGAAGGGGAGAGACCCAGTACTTC. It codes for CASSLGGRRGETQYF. J is TRBJ2-5 and V is TRBV7-9; TRBD2 aligns across 7 bases. Per the germline V gene, CDR1 is SEHNR and CDR2 is FQNEAQ (reference sequence). CDR3 size: 15 residues. Germline trimming cut 1 base from V and 4 bases from J; bases unmatched to any gene: 6. Looking up the rest from reference TRBV7-9 and TRBJ2-5 gives the full variable domain: DTGVSQNPRHKITKRGQNVTFRCDPISEHNRLYWYRQTLGQGPEFLTYFQNEAQLEKSRLLSDRFSAERPKGSFSTLEIQRTEQGDSAMYLCASSLGGRRGETQYFGPGTRLLVL.

The rearrangement joins TRBV11-2 to TRBJ2-1; 8 nucleotides align to TRBD2. The V gene end was trimmed by 2 bases and the J gene end by 0 bases; junction bases not matched to a gene: 6. The CDR3 is made up of 17 amino acids. CDR1 SGHAT and CDR2 FQNNGV come from the germline V gene. The CDR3 spells CASSLNERGSSYNEQFF. The CDR3, as DNA: TGTGCCAGCAGCTTAAATGAGCGGGGGAGCTCCTACAATGAGCAGTTCTTC.

V gene TRBV6-1 combines with J gene TRBJ2-4, with a weak D call TRBD1 (5 bases). V lost 1 base and J 8 bases, leaving 15 bases between the germline ends. The CDR3 consists of 15 residues. Germline CDR1 MNHNS, CDR2 SASEGT. The chain's CDR3 is CASSEGRGALDIQYF. CDR3 sequence (DNA): TGTGCCAGCAGTGAAGGTAGGGGCGCACTTGACATTCAGTACTTC.

V gene TRBV27 combines with J gene TRBJ2-7; unclear D gene. Germline V gives CDR1 MNHEY, CDR2 SMNVEV (reference sequence). The CDR3 length is 15 residues. Trimming left V 2 bases short and J 0 bases short, with 11 bases between. The CDR3 loop is CASSLGSFSSYEQYF. The CDR3 DNA follows: TGTGCCAGCAGTTTAGGGTCTTTCTCCTCCTACGAGCAGTACTTC.

CDR3 coding DNA: TGTGCCAGCAGCTCCACAGGACAGGGTCCTTATTTAAACACTGAAGCTTTCTTT. This gives the protein CASSSTGQGPYLNTEAFF. This chain joins TRBV7-3 and TRBJ1-1; TRBD1 aligns across 8 bases. The germline V gene has CDR1 SGHTA and CDR2 FQGTGA. The J segment lost 2 bases and the V segment lost 4 bases, leaving 15 bases of the junction unmatched. The CDR3 has 18 amino acids.

The chain joins TRBV7-9 to TRBJ2-1, with 11 bases that match TRBD2. V dropped 5 bases and J dropped 7; count of bases not matched to a gene: 10. Germline loops: CDR1 SEHNR, CDR2 FQNEAQ (reference sequence). This CDR3 contains 16 residues. The CDR3 here is CASSPPTSGIDNEQFF. As DNA, the CDR3 is TGTGCCAGCAGCCCCCCGACTAGCGGGATAGATAATGAGCAGTTCTTC. The entire variable domain, with the rest obtained from reference TRBV7-9 and TRBJ2-1, is as follows: DTGVSQNPRHKITKRGQNVTFRCDPISEHNRLYWYRQTLGQGPEFLTYFQNEAQLEKSRLLSDRFSAERPKGSFSTLEIQRTEQGDSAMYLCASSPPTSGIDNEQFFGPGTRLTVL.

The V gene is TRBV7-9, the J gene TRBJ2-7; the match to TRBD2 covers 7 bases. This CDR3 contains 15 residues. The V and J ends lost 2 bases and 7 bases, in that order; junction bases with no gene match: 11. Per germline, CDR1 SEHNR and CDR2 FQNEAQ (reference sequence). The CDR3 DNA reads as TGTGCCAGCAGCTTACTGGGCGGGAGTTCGAGTGAGCAGTACTTC. Its translation: CASSLLGGSSSEQYF.

V usage is TRBV28 and J usage is TRBJ1-2; D unresolved. V was pared by 3 bases and J by 8 bases, with 19 bases between. The CDR3 totals 15 residues. Germline-derived CDR1 and CDR2 are MDHEN and SYDVKM. The CDR3 coding sequence is TGTGCCAGCAGTTTTTTGGCCGTATTACCGACGGGCTACACCTTC. Amino acids: CASSFLAVLPTGYTF.

DNA of the CDR3: TGTGCCTGGAGTGGGGCTAGCGACGAGCAGTACTTC. Translated: CAWSGASDEQYF. The chain combines TRBV30 with TRBJ2-7; D perhaps matches TRBD2 (6 bases). The CDR3 totals 12 residues. V lost 1 base and J 5 bases, leaving 9 bases between the germline ends. The germline V gene encodes CDR1 GTSNPN and CDR2 SVGIG (reference sequence).

The chain couples TRBV6-5 to TRBJ2-1, with 9 positions matching TRBD1. The germline gives CDR1 MNHEY, CDR2 SVGAGI. V was clipped by 2 bases and J by 6 bases; unmatched bases: 8. This CDR3 has 16 amino acids. The CDR3 DNA is TGTGCCAGCAGTTACCCGGGGGACAGGGTGGTCAATGAGCAGTTCTTC. It codes for CASSYPGDRVVNEQFF.

This clone came up a few times. This chain uses TRBV28 with TRBJ2-7; no clear D gene. This CDR3 has 13 amino acids. Germline V gene lookup returns CDR1 MDHEN and CDR2 SYDVKM. V was trimmed by 4 bases and J by 4 bases, leaving 11 bases between them. Written as DNA, the CDR3 is TGTGCCAGCAGTTCATCCGGCCAATACGAGCAGTACTTC. Its protein product is CASSSSGQYEQYF.

The chain joins TRBV5-1 to TRBJ1-4; 11 nucleotides match TRBD1. With V trimmed by 3 bases and J by 10 bases, 8 bases remained unmatched. Germline CDR1 reads SGHRS; CDR2 reads YFSETQ. The CDR3 is 15 amino acids. In DNA form, the CDR3 reads TGCGCCAGCAGCTCCGGACAGGGGGCTGGCGGAAAACTGTTTTTT. The encoded protein is CASSSGQGAGGKLFF.

This clone turned up a few times. The rearrangement links TRBV7-9 to TRBJ2-3, with D possibly being TRBD2 (8 bases). The CDR3 is 17 residues long. Germline-derived CDR1 and CDR2 are SEHNR and FQNEAQ (reference sequence). V was shortened by 2 bases and J by 9 bases, with 24 bases between the two germline ends. CDR3 coding DNA: TGTGCCAGCAGCTTATCTGGCGGGGGGCCCCCAGGGGGAACGCAGTATTTT. It encodes CASSLSGGGPPGGTQYF.

The rearrangement joins TRBV4-1 to TRBJ1-1, with a tentative D call TRBD1 (6 bases). Germline V gene lookup returns CDR1 MGHRA and CDR2 YSYEKL. Trimming removed 4 bases at V and 0 bases at J, with 15 bases between. The CDR3 length is 16 residues. The chain's CDR3 is CASSLGGGSMNTEAFF. The CDR3 nucleotides read TGCGCCAGCAGCCTGGGAGGGGGGTCGATGAACACTGAAGCTTTCTTT.

This clone was observed a few times. The rearrangement uses TRBV30 and TRBJ2-7; possible D gene TRBD2, 5 bases. The CDR3 spans 14 residues. V was cut by 3 bases and J by 2 bases, with 14 bases left in between. The germline V gene has CDR1 GTSNPN and CDR2 SVGIG (reference sequence). DNA for the CDR3: TGTGCCTGGAGCCTTGGGTCCGGGGCCTACGAGCAGTACTTC. It specifies CAWSLGSGAYEQYF. Full variable domain (rest looked up from reference TRBV30 and TRBJ2-7): SQTIHQWPATLVQPVGSPLSLECTVEGTSNPNLYWYRQAAGRGLQLLFYSVGIGQISSEVPQNLSASRPQDRQFILSSKKLLLSDSGFYLCAWSLGSGAYEQYFGPGTRLTVT.

Worth noting for this clone: The identical CDR3 is also encoded by other nucleotide sequences in the sample. The rearrangement joins TRBV11-2 to TRBJ2-1, with TRBD2 identical over 9 bases. CDR3 length: 16 amino acids. J was trimmed by 4 bases and V by 2 bases; bases with no gene match: 6. Per the germline V gene, CDR1 is SGHAT and CDR2 is FQNNGV. The CDR3 DNA reads as TGTGCCAGCAGCTTAAGAGCGGGGGGCCCTTACAATGAGCAGTTCTTC. This codes for CASSLRAGGPYNEQFF.

The chain combines TRBV6-5 with TRBJ1-2; D uncertain. Trimming took 4 bases from V and 4 from J, leaving 10 bases between them. This CDR3 is built from 13 residues. Per the germline V gene, CDR1 is MNHEY and CDR2 is SVGAGI. CDR3 sequence (DNA): TGTGCCAGCAGTTCGCCCCAAGCCTATGGCTACACCTTC. It encodes CASSSPQAYGYTF.

V is TRBV19 and J is TRBJ1-1; D unresolved. Germline V lookup: CDR1 LNHDA, CDR2 SQIVND (reference sequence). Trimming removed 2 bases from V and 6 bases from J, with 13 bases in between. The CDR3 spans 14 residues. The CDR3 coding sequence is TGTGCCAGTAGTATAATTTCGGGTGGCCCTGAAGCTTTCTTT. It yields the protein CASSIISGGPEAFF. The whole variable domain, filled in from reference TRBV19 and TRBJ1-1, reads DGGITQSPKYLFRKEGQNVTLSCEQNLNHDAMYWYRQDPGQGLRLIYYSQIVNDFQKGDIAEGYSVSREKKESFPLTVTSAQKNPTAFYLCASSIISGGPEAFFGQGTRLTVV.

The count of this clone is one. The chain uses TRBV7-9 and TRBJ1-1, with D unresolved. The CDR3 sequence is 14 residues long. In germline, CDR1 is SEHNR, CDR2 FQNEAQ (reference sequence). The V end lost 4 bases, the J end lost 2 bases, and 11 bases lay between the germline ends. In DNA form, the CDR3 reads TGTGCCAGCAGCTCCCCACGGAGAAACACTGAAGCTTTCTTT. Amino acids: CASSSPRRNTEAFF.

The V and J genes are TRBV27 and TRBJ1-1; TRBD1 aligns across 7 bases. Germline V gene data show CDR1 as MNHEY and CDR2 as SMNVEV (reference sequence). CDR3 size: 14 residues. With 5 bases clipped from V and 3 bases from J, the junction kept 6 bases outside the gene matches. DNA of the CDR3: TGTGCCAGCAGTCGACAGGGAAGGTACACTGAAGCTTTCTTT. This gives the protein CASSRQGRYTEAFF.

CDR3 sequence reads: CASSKGFLAGAGIQETQYF. Here the CDR3 DNA reads TGTGCCAGCAGCAAAGGATTCCTAGCGGGAGCCGGGATCCAAGAGACCCAGTACTTC. The rearrangement links TRBV21-1 to TRBJ2-5; whether TRBD2, the table's D call, matches the DNA was not checked. TRBV21-1 is labeled a pseudogene. The CDR3 loop spans 19 amino acids.

The genes are TRBV28 and TRBJ2-1, with 10 bases identical to TRBD2. Germline assignment: CDR1 MDHEN and CDR2 SYDVKM. Trimming took 2 bases from V and 13 from J; bases not matched to a gene: 5. The CDR3 totals 13 residues. The CDR3 bases are TGTGCCAGCAGTTTAGACAGCGGGAGGGCCCAGTTCTTC. It is translated as CASSLDSGRAQFF.

The genes are TRBV11-2 and TRBJ2-7, with TRBD1 identical over 9 bases. The germline V gene has CDR1 SGHAT and CDR2 FQNNGV. With V trimmed by 5 bases and J by 2 bases, 4 bases remained unmatched. The CDR3 spans 14 residues. CDR3 protein: CASSTGTGTYEQYF. CDR3 nucleotide sequence: TGTGCCAGCAGCACCGGGACAGGGACCTACGAGCAGTACTTC. Full variable domain (rest looked up from reference TRBV11-2 and TRBJ2-7): EAGVAQSPRYKIIEKRQSVAFWCNPISGHATLYWYQQILGQGPKLLIQFQNNGVVDDSQLPKDRFSAERLKGVDSTLKIQPAKLEDSAVYLCASSTGTGTYEQYFGPGTRLTVT.

The J gene is TRBJ1-1, the V gene TRBV4-2; 8 bases agree with TRBD1. The germline V gene has CDR1 LGHNA and CDR2 YNFKEQ. Trimming cost V 4 bases and J 6 bases; bases outside gene matches: 7. The CDR3 sequence is 14 residues long. The CDR3 DNA follows: TGTGCCAGCAGCCTAGGACAGGGAAACGCTGAAGCTTTCTTT. Encoded protein: CASSLGQGNAEAFF.

In its sample, this clone was seen a few times. One junction end does not reproduce the germline sequence, and a read error may be involved. The chain joins TRBV7-3 to TRBJ2-4; D uncertain. Germline values: CDR1 SGHTA, CDR2 FQGTGA. The CDR3 spans 14 residues. CDR3 sequence: CASRLTEAKNIQYF. The DNA of the CDR3 is TGTGCCAGCAGGTTAACAGAAGCCAAAAACATTCAGTACTTC.

The chain couples TRBV4-1 to TRBJ2-7; D not resolved. In germline, CDR1 is MGHRA, CDR2 YSYEKL. This CDR3 is built from 12 residues. Trimming removed 0 bases from V and 1 base from J, with 1 base in between. This CDR3 reads CASSQDSYEQYF. Written as DNA, the CDR3 is TGCGCCAGCAGCCAAGATTCCTACGAGCAGTACTTC.